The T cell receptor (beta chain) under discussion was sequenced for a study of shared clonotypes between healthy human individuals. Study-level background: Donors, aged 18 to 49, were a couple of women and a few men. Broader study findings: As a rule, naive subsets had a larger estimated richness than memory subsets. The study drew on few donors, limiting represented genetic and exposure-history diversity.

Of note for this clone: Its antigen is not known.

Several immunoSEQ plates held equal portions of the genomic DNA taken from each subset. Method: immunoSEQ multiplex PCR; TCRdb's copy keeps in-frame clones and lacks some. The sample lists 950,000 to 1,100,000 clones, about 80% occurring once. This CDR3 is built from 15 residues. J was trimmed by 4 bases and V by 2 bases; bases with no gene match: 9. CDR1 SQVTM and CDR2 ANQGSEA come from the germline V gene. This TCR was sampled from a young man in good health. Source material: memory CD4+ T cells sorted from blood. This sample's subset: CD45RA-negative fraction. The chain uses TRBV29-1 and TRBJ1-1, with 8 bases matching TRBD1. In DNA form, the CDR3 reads TGCAGCGTTGAAAATCCAGGGGGCGCGTTCACTGAAGCTTTCTTT. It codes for CSVENPGGAFTEAFF.